This T cell receptor (beta chain) was observed in a study of blood T cell repertoires in COVID-19 (dated by TCRdb to between 2020 and 2021). Study-level background: Samples covering the acute and convalescent phases of COVID-19 were provided by collaborators in the United States, Italy and Spain. Where available, HLA class I and class II types were taken from metadata supplied by the sample provider and were not determined by assay-based typing. The material from the prospective study consisted of cDNA or gDNA derived from T cells, B-cell-depleted T cells, or PBMCs. The sample metadata nearly always contained a de-identified subject ID, COVID-19 status, age in years and sex. Samples were obtained from the ongoing ImmuneRACE study (first 160 participants) and from roughly 1,300 subjects provided by 6 global collaborators. The repertoires were released in a freely available public database intended as a resource for research on the immune response to SARS-CoV-2. Subjects who had been exposed to COVID-19, were actively infected with it, or had recovered from it provided the deeply sampled blood TCRbeta repertoires that made up the dataset.

At one collaborating source in Seattle, patients were enrolled during active infection and were followed longitudinally through the course of disease. Each collaborating institution followed its own protocols to collect whole blood in K2EDTA tubes. For TCRbeta analysis, collaborators shipped samples as frozen whole blood, isolated PBMCs, or DNA extracted from either of those sample types. Beyond this particular receptor, the publication reports: The amount of clinical and demographic metadata varied by source and participant and was provided uncurated.

The immunoSEQ Assay, a bias-controlled multiplex PCR, was used to amplify TCRbeta CDR3 regions from genomic DNA. On the study's bioinformatics: The number of nucleated cells in each sample was estimated from the amplification of reference gene primers within the assay. Sequence reads were collapsed and filtered to measure the absolute abundance of every unique TCRbeta CDR3 rearrangement. For each sample, productive Simpson clonality was calculated as the square root of Simpson's diversity index over productive rearrangements. In its TCRdb copy, this immuneACCESS table keeps in-frame sequences only and misses some clones. Where compared with another copy, unresolved V genes explain less than half of these, and the others have no known cause. That table is the source of V, J and clone size, and D and trimming were worked out from the DNA. Recorded for this sample are about 350,000 clones; 89% of them occurred a single time. 3% to 4.5% of the sample comes from the top ten.

Of note for this clone: Its antigen specificity is not known. No much larger clonotype is one base removed from it; base qualities were not supplied.

Taken from the germline V gene, the CDR1 and CDR2 loops are SGHVS and FQNEAQ. The CDR3 runs 14 amino acids, cysteine and phenylalanine included. CDR3 DNA is the only sequence kept; it has 42 bases, read in frame from the first base. Between the V and J ends, shortened by 0 bases and 4 bases respectively, the junction contains 9 bases. The sequence joins TRBV7-8 to TRBJ1-1, with no reliable assignment of the D segment. This clonotype was obtained from a woman aged 55 to 70 with COVID-19, enrolled during active disease. Sequencing was performed on peripheral blood. The CDR3 protein is CASSLASVSTEAFF. In nucleotide form, the sequence is TGTGCCAGCAGCTTAGCGTCGGTCTCCACTGAAGCTTTCTTT.